This TCR beta chain was captured in a study of cytotoxic CD8 clonotypes in ibrutinib-treated CLL. Study in general: Responses: roughly 24 partial, 2 complete; after median approximately 68 months, about 15 stayed remitted, 12 progressed.

The V gene lost 0 bases and the J gene lost 2 bases, with 10 bases spanning the gap. Germline V CDR1 and CDR2: SGHRS, YFSETQ. The CDR3 is 15 amino acids. This clone was observed a handful of times. Other DNA variants within this sample encode the same CDR3. Sequencing used immunoSEQ multiplex PCR; TCRdb keeps in-frame clones, though not all of them. The sample lists some 350,000 clones, roughly 70% occurring once. This clonotype originated in a human donor with chronic lymphocytic leukemia. The rearrangement joins TRBV5-1 to TRBJ2-3, with D unresolved. Specimen: PBMCs, collected after 36 months of ibrutinib treatment. This CDR3 reads CASSLGLGDTDTQYF. Written as DNA, the CDR3 is TGCGCCAGCAGCTTGGGGCTGGGCGACACAGATACGCAGTATTTT.